A selection of T cell receptor beta chains follows, all from one sample in a study of CD8 T cells in Susac syndrome. TCRdb called the immunoSEQ multiplex PCR reads again in MiXCR, with one record for every CDR3 protein. Among tens of thousands of distinct CDR3 sequences listed, roughly 96% were seen once. Sequencing was done on a sample of CD8+ T cells from PBMCs. These TCRs come from a human donor with Susac syndrome. Both conserved end residues are part of each CDR3. A D gene is named only where the DNA matches it firmly. The size entry is marked missing in some rows and otherwise reads once, few, many or a size class.

size: .; J: TRBJ1-5; V: TRBV30; D: .; DNA: TGTGCCTGGAGTGTACATATAGGGGAAGTTTCGCAGCCCCAGCATTTT; CDR3: CAWSVHIGEVSQPQHF
size: .; J: TRBJ2-6; V: TRBV4-3; D: .; DNA: TGCGCCAGCAGCCAAGATCTTCCCGCAGGGGGGTCTGGGGCCAACGTCCTGACTTTC; CDR3: CASSQDLPAGGSGANVLTF
size: .; J: TRBJ2-2; V: TRBV5-1; D: TRBD1; DNA: TGCGCCAGCAGCTTGGTACAGGGGGCTTACACCGGGGAGCTGTTTTTT; CDR3: CASSLVQGAYTGELFF
size: .; J: TRBJ2-3; V: TRBV4-3; D: TRBD2; DNA: TGCGCCAGCAGCCAAGCTCGAGCGGGGGGGCCAGCAGATACGCAGTATTTT; CDR3: CASSQARAGGPADTQYF
size: .; J: TRBJ1-6; V: TRBV25-1; D: TRBD1; DNA: TGTGCCAGCAGGCCGACCGGGACAGGGTATTCACCCCTCCACTTT; CDR3: CASRPTGTGYSPLHF
size: .; J: TRBJ2-3; V: TRBV6-5; D: .; DNA: TGTGCCAGCAGTTCCCAAATCGCCCGGGACCGGCCCACAGATACGCAGTATTTT; CDR3: CASSSQIARDRPTDTQYF
size: .; J: TRBJ1-2; V: TRBV30; D: TRBD1; DNA: TGTGCCTGGAGTGTAAAGGGGGCTGGTGGCTACACCTTC; CDR3: CAWSVKGAGGYTF
size: .; J: TRBJ2-1; V: TRBV19; D: .; DNA: TGTGCCAGTAGTATTGGGCAGACGAACTACAATGAGCAGTTCTTC; CDR3: CASSIGQTNYNEQFF
size: .; J: TRBJ1-1; V: TRBV7-2; D: .; DNA: TGTGCCAGCAGCACCAGACCGGGACATTTGAACACTGAAGCTTTCTTT; CDR3: CASSTRPGHLNTEAFF
size: .; J: TRBJ1-6; V: TRBV12-3/TRBV12-4; D: .; DNA: TGTGCCAGCAGTTTATTTCGGGGTTCACCCCTCCACTTT; CDR3: CASSLFRGSPLHF
size: .; J: TRBJ1-1; V: TRBV20-1; D: TRBD1; DNA: TGCAGTGTTGGGACAGTGAACACTGAAGCTTTCTTT; CDR3: CSVGTVNTEAFF
size: .; J: TRBJ1-2; V: TRBV6-6; D: .; DNA: TGTGCCAGCAGTTCCTCGATGGGCGGCTACACCTTC; CDR3: CASSSSMGGYTF
size: .; J: TRBJ1-2; V: TRBV20-1; D: .; DNA: TGCAGTGCTAGTGCCCCCTTCCTATATGGCTACACCTTC; CDR3: CSASAPFLYGYTF
size: .; J: TRBJ2-5; V: TRBV5-1; D: TRBD2; DNA: TGCGCCAGCAGCCCCCGGCTAGCGGGGGAACAAGAGACCCAGTACTTC; CDR3: CASSPRLAGEQETQYF
size: .; J: TRBJ1-1; V: TRBV19; D: .; DNA: TGTGCCAGTGAAGCAGGGAAGGATGCCACTGAAGCTTTCTTT; CDR3: CASEAGKDATEAFF
size: .; J: TRBJ1-2; V: TRBV20-1; D: TRBD1; DNA: TGCAGTGCTAGAAGTAGGGACAGGGTTCCCTATGGCTACACCTTC; CDR3: CSARSRDRVPYGYTF
size: .; J: TRBJ1-1; V: TRBV5-1; D: .; DNA: TGCGCCAGCAGCTTGGCTAGCATGAACACTGAAGCTTTCTTT; CDR3: CASSLASMNTEAFF
size: few; J: TRBJ2-7; V: TRBV15; D: .; DNA: TGTGCCACCAGTACGGACTTATCCTACGAGCAGTACTTC; CDR3: CATSTDLSYEQYF
size: .; J: TRBJ1-1; V: TRBV30; D: TRBD1; DNA: TGTGCCTGGCTACCCCGGCGGGACAGGGGATATGGCACTGAAGCTTTCTTT; CDR3: CAWLPRRDRGYGTEAFF
size: once; J: TRBJ2-1; V: TRBV7-2; D: .; DNA: TGTGCCAGCAATAGGGGGACAACGGAGCAGTTCTTC; CDR3: CASNRGTTEQFF
size: .; J: TRBJ1-4; V: TRBV9; D: .; DNA: TGTGCCAGCAGCGTCGGCGGCGAGAATGAAAAACTGTTTTTT; CDR3: CASSVGGENEKLFF
size: .; J: TRBJ2-1; V: TRBV2; D: .; DNA: TGTGCCAGTCCAGGGACGGGTGAGGAGCAGTTCTTC; CDR3: CASPGTGEEQFF
size: .; J: TRBJ1-2; V: TRBV6-5; D: .; DNA: TGTGCCAGCAGCGCCGGGCCAACGGGAGGCTACACCTTC; CDR3: CASSAGPTGGYTF
size: .; J: TRBJ2-4; V: TRBV29-1; D: .; DNA: TGCAGCGCCGAGGCCGGGGACACCGGGGACATTCAGTACTTC; CDR3: CSAEAGDTGDIQYF
size: .; J: TRBJ2-7; V: TRBV28; D: .; DNA: TGTGCCAGCAGTCCCGGGCCCTCCTACGAGCAGTACTTC; CDR3: CASSPGPSYEQYF
size: .; J: TRBJ1-5; V: TRBV15; D: .; DNA: TGTGCCACCAGCAGAGATCTGAGTCAGCCCCAGCATTTT; CDR3: CATSRDLSQPQHF
size: .; J: TRBJ1-1; V: TRBV28; D: .; DNA: TGTGCCAGCAGTCTCAGGTACACTGAAGCTTTCTTT; CDR3: CASSLRYTEAFF
size: .; J: TRBJ1-5; V: TRBV27; D: TRBD1; DNA: TGTGCCAGCAATTTTGGACAGGGGGCGGGTCAGCCCCAGCATTTT; CDR3: CASNFGQGAGQPQHF
size: .; J: TRBJ2-1; V: TRBV7-9; D: .; DNA: TGTGCCAGCAGCCCGACCCTGGACATTAATGAGCAGTTCTTC; CDR3: CASSPTLDINEQFF
size: once; J: TRBJ2-1; V: TRBV19; D: .; DNA: TGTGCCAGTAGTATAATAAGTCGTGAGCAGTTCTTC; CDR3: CASSIISREQFF
size: .; J: TRBJ2-3; V: TRBV3-1; D: TRBD2; DNA: TGTGCCAGCCGGCTAGCGGGGGAAGATACGCAGTATTTT; CDR3: CASRLAGEDTQYF
size: .; J: TRBJ2-7; V: TRBV6-1; D: TRBD1; DNA: TGTGCCAGCAGAGTTGGGACAGAAGATACCTACGAGCAGTACTTC; CDR3: CASRVGTEDTYEQYF
size: .; J: TRBJ2-2; V: TRBV4-2; D: .; DNA: TGTGCCAGCAGCCCAGAGACCGTCACCGGGGAGCTGTTTTTT; CDR3: CASSPETVTGELFF
size: few; J: TRBJ1-2; V: TRBV27; D: .; DNA: TGTGCCAGCAGCCCGGAGGGTAACTATGGCTACACCTTC; CDR3: CASSPEGNYGYTF
size: .; J: TRBJ2-7; V: TRBV20-1; D: TRBD2; DNA: TGCAGTGCTAGAGTTCAGGAAGTAGATCCGGGACTAGCGCGGGGGGGCAACTCCTACGAGCAGTACTTC; CDR3: CSARVQEVDPGLARGGNSYEQYF
size: .; J: TRBJ2-7; V: TRBV7-9; D: .; DNA: TGTGCCAGCAGCATACGACCGGGACTCGGAGCCTACGAGCAGTACTTC; CDR3: CASSIRPGLGAYEQYF
size: .; J: TRBJ1-4; V: TRBV15; D: .; DNA: TGTGCCACCAGCAGAGAACCTAATGAAAAACTGTTTTTT; CDR3: CATSREPNEKLFF
size: .; J: TRBJ2-2; V: TRBV12-3/TRBV12-4; D: .; DNA: .; CDR3: CASSRRPGSCFF
size: .; J: TRBJ1-1; V: TRBV18; D: .; DNA: TGTGCCAGCACTCGGACAGATATGAACACTGAAGCTTTCTTT; CDR3: CASTRTDMNTEAFF
size: .; J: TRBJ2-5; V: TRBV5-6; D: .; DNA: TGTGCCAGCAGCTTTCAGGGGGGGGAGACCCAGTACTTC; CDR3: CASSFQGGETQYF
size: .; J: TRBJ1-2; V: TRBV27; D: .; DNA: TGTGCCAGCAGTTCAGGACGGGCCTATGGCTACACCTTC; CDR3: CASSSGRAYGYTF
size: .; J: TRBJ1-6; V: TRBV3-1; D: .; DNA: TGTGCCAGCAGCCAAGACGTGAATTCGCCCCTCCACTTT; CDR3: CASSQDVNSPLHF
size: .; J: TRBJ2-5; V: TRBV7-9; D: .; DNA: TGTTCCAGTGGGCAGCAAGAGACCCAGTACTTC; CDR3: CSSGQQETQYF
size: .; J: TRBJ1-1; V: TRBV7-9; D: .; DNA: TGTGCCAGCAGCTTTCTCACCAGGGAACACACTGAAGCTTTCTTT; CDR3: CASSFLTREHTEAFF
size: .; J: TRBJ1-4; V: TRBV6-2/TRBV6-3; D: .; DNA: TGTGCCAGCAGTCTACAGGGAATCTCGGGAAAACTGTTTTTT; CDR3: CASSLQGISGKLFF
size: .; J: TRBJ1-6; V: TRBV20-1; D: .; DNA: TGCAGTGCTAGAGATCGGCAGGGTGGATTGAATTCACCCCTCCACTTT; CDR3: CSARDRQGGLNSPLHF
size: .; J: TRBJ1-2; V: TRBV20-1; D: TRBD1; DNA: TGCAGTGCTAGAGTTTCCGGGACAGGGAGCTATGGCTACACCTTC; CDR3: CSARVSGTGSYGYTF
size: .; J: TRBJ2-2; V: TRBV29-1; D: .; DNA: TGCAGCGGGACAGTGACGAACACCGGGGAGCTGTTTTTT; CDR3: CSGTVTNTGELFF
size: .; J: TRBJ2-2; V: TRBV2; D: .; DNA: TGTGCCAGCAGTGAGGCGACAGCAGGGGAGCTGTTTTTT; CDR3: CASSEATAGELFF
size: .; J: TRBJ1-6; V: TRBV6-6; D: .; DNA: TGTGCCAGCAGTTACGACGGGGGGAAAAATTCACCCCTCCACTTT; CDR3: CASSYDGGKNSPLHF
size: .; J: TRBJ2-3; V: TRBV27; D: .; DNA: TGTGCCAGCAGTTCCTATAGTGGGGACCCGCAGTATTTT; CDR3: CASSSYSGDPQYF
size: .; J: TRBJ2-5; V: TRBV19; D: .; DNA: TGTGCCAGTAGTATAAATCAGGGCGGCCAAGAGACCCAGTACTTC; CDR3: CASSINQGGQETQYF
size: .; J: TRBJ2-5; V: TRBV5-4; D: TRBD2; DNA: TGTGCCAGCAGCTTGGCGGGGATAACGGGGGGTCTAAAAACGGACTTC; CDR3: CASSLAGITGGLKTDF
size: .; J: TRBJ1-1; V: TRBV15; D: .; DNA: TGTGCCACCAGCAGGGGGGATTTTGAAGCTTTCTTT; CDR3: CATSRGDFEAFF
size: .; J: TRBJ1-2; V: TRBV20-1; D: .; DNA: TGCAGTGCTCTCCAACCGACCTTCTATGGCTACACCTTC; CDR3: CSALQPTFYGYTF
size: .; J: TRBJ2-5; V: TRBV20-1; D: TRBD2; DNA: TGCAGTGCTAGTATAGCGGGGGCGCAAGAGACCCAGTACTTC; CDR3: CSASIAGAQETQYF
size: .; J: TRBJ2-7; V: TRBV20-1; D: TRBD2; DNA: TGCAGTGCTAGAGTCATCGGGACTAGCGGGGGGGCTAGGCACGAGCAGTACTTC; CDR3: CSARVIGTSGGARHEQYF